Listed below are T cell receptor beta chains from one sample, sequenced in a study of blood T cell repertoires in COVID-19. Sequencing used immunoSEQ multiplex PCR; TCRdb keeps in-frame clones, though not all of them. The table has 100,000 or so clones, around 85% seen once. Sample: PBMCs or T cells enriched from blood (not recorded which). The receptor source for this set is a woman between 45 and 65 years old who had recovered from COVID-19. CDR3s include the opening cysteine and the closing phenylalanine or tryptophan. D genes are given only for firm matches. The size entry is marked missing in some rows and otherwise reads once, few, many or a size class.

TRBJ1-5	TRBV9	few	NA	TGTGCCAGCAGCGCCGACTCGGGGCCCCAGCATTTT	CASSADSGPQHF
TRBJ1-1	TRBV7-2	NA	NA	TGTGCCAGCAGCTTAAAAGTGGGCAGGGCCACCCCCAGGAACACTGAAGCTTTCTTT	CASSLKVGRATPRNTEAFF
TRBJ2-7	TRBV5-1	NA	TRBD1	TGCGCCAGCAGCTTCCCTGGACAGGAAGCCTACGAGCAGTACTTC	CASSFPGQEAYEQYF
TRBJ1-6	TRBV5-1	NA	NA	TGCGCCACTACGGCGGGGATGGATAATTCACCCCTCCACTTT	CATTAGMDNSPLHF
TRBJ1-1	TRBV15	NA	TRBD1	TGTGCCACCAGCAGAGAGGGCAGGGGGGCCACTGAAGCTTTCTTT	CATSREGRGATEAFF
TRBJ1-2	TRBV14	NA	TRBD1	TGTGCCAGCAGCCAAGGGACAGGCTATGGCTACACCTTC	CASSQGTGYGYTF
TRBJ2-7	TRBV7-3	NA	TRBD1	TGTGCCAGCAGCCCAGGGACAGGGAAAGACGAGCAGTACTTC	CASSPGTGKDEQYF
TRBJ2-5	TRBV25-1	NA	NA	TGTGCCAGCAGTGACTCGGGACTTTGGGAGACCCAGTACTTC	CASSDSGLWETQYF
TRBJ1-1	TRBV28	once	TRBD1	TGTGCCAGCAGTTTAAGGACAGGGAGTTGGGGTAGCACTGAAGCTTTCTTT	CASSLRTGSWGSTEAFF
TRBJ2-2	TRBV28	NA	TRBD2	TGTGCCAGCAGTTCGACAGGACTAGCGGGGGGGCCCACCGGGGAGCTGTTTTTT	CASSSTGLAGGPTGELFF
TRBJ2-5	TRBV5-1	NA	NA	TGCGCCAGCTCGGCAGGGTGGCAAGAGACCCAGTACTTC	CASSAGWQETQYF
TRBJ2-3	TRBV3-1/TRBV3-2	NA	NA	TGTGCCAGCAGGCGGGCGGGGGCTAGCACAGATACGCAGTATTTT	CASRRAGASTDTQYF
TRBJ1-1	TRBV27	NA	TRBD1	TGTGCCAGCAGGATAGGGACAGCTTACACTGAAGCTTTCTTT	CASRIGTAYTEAFF
TRBJ2-3	TRBV19	NA	TRBD1	TGTGCCACCGAGGACAGGGGTCGGAGCACAGATACGCAGTATTTT	CATEDRGRSTDTQYF
TRBJ2-1	TRBV18	NA	NA	TGTGCCAGCTCACCATTACAGGGCTATGAGCAGTTCTTC	CASSPLQGYEQFF
TRBJ1-4	TRBV7-2	NA	TRBD1	TGTGCCAGCAGCCGGGACAGGGGGTATGAAAAACTGTTTTTT	CASSRDRGYEKLFF
TRBJ1-2	TRBV7-9	once	NA	TGTGCCAGCAGCTTGCCAGGGGCGCAGGTATATGGCTACACCTTC	CASSLPGAQVYGYTF
TRBJ2-1	TRBV19	once	TRBD1	TGTGCCAGTAGTATAGGGGGACAGTGGAGCTCCTACAATGAGCAGTTCTTC	CASSIGGQWSSYNEQFF
TRBJ2-7	TRBV28	NA	TRBD1	TGTGCCAGCAGTTTCGGACAGGGGCATCAACGCTACGAGCAGTACTTC	CASSFGQGHQRYEQYF
TRBJ1-2	TRBV28	NA	NA	TGTGCCAGCCTTCTCGTCACAGGGCTGACCTATGGCTACACCTTC	CASLLVTGLTYGYTF
TRBJ1-4	TRBV7-9	NA	TRBD1	TGTGCCAGCAGCCCCGGACAGGGGAATGAAAAACTGTTTTTT	CASSPGQGNEKLFF
TRBJ1-5	TRBV27	NA	NA	TGTGCCAGCACAATAAGGGGATCAGGGAGCAATCAGCCCCAGCATTTT	CASTIRGSGSNQPQHF
TRBJ2-7	TRBV5-4	NA	TRBD1	TGTGCCAGCAGCTATACCGGGACAGGGGGCTTCGAGCAGTACTTC	CASSYTGTGGFEQYF
TRBJ2-5	TRBV7-3	NA	NA	TGTGCCAGCAGCCCCCTACCCCGACATAGCGGCTGGACCCAAGAGACCCAGTACTTC	CASSPLPRHSGWTQETQYF
TRBJ1-5	TRBV2	NA	TRBD1	TGTGCCAGCTCCTTATTGGGGACAGGGCGTCAGCCCCAGCATTTT	CASSLLGTGRQPQHF
TRBJ2-2	TRBV11-2	NA	TRBD1	TGTGCCAGCAGCTTAGATCCGCGGCAGGGGGCAGACACCGGGGAGCTGTTTTTT	CASSLDPRQGADTGELFF
TRBJ2-1	TRBV5-1	NA	TRBD2	TGCGCCAGCAGCTTGGACCCTAGCGGGGCCTACAATGAGCAGTTCTTC	CASSLDPSGAYNEQFF
TRBJ2-5	TRBV29-1	NA	TRBD2	TGCAGCGTTGAACCTATCCGGGGGGAAAGACAACAAGAGACCCAGTACTTC	CSVEPIRGERQQETQYF
TRBJ2-1	TRBV5-4	NA	TRBD2	TGTGCCAGCAGCCCTCGGGGGGGCCCAAGGGCCGTCAATGAGCAGTTCTTC	CASSPRGGPRAVNEQFF
TRBJ2-4	TRBV21-1	NA	NA	TGTGCCAGCAGCGGACAGGGGGCGGTAAACATTCAGTACTTC	CASSGQGAVNIQYF
TRBJ2-7	TRBV3-1/TRBV3-2	NA	NA	TGTGCCAGCAGCCAAGGGAGCCCGTCCCTCGAGCAGTACTTC	CASSQGSPSLEQYF
TRBJ2-5	TRBV4-1	NA	TRBD2	TGCGCCAGCAGCTCGACACCGGGACTAGCGGTGGGAGAGACCCAGTACTTC	CASSSTPGLAVGETQYF
TRBJ2-7	TRBV20-1	NA	NA	TGCAGTGCTAGTCGGGGTGGAGAGGGCACCTACGAGCAGTACTTC	CSASRGGEGTYEQYF
TRBJ1-6	TRBV28	NA	TRBD1	TGTGCCAGCAGTCAGGAGACAGGGGGTAATAATTCACCCCTCCACTTT	CASSQETGGNNSPLHF
TRBJ1-1	TRBV28	NA	NA	TGTGCCAGCACCCCGAACCCAGTAAACACTGAAGCTTTCTTT	CASTPNPVNTEAFF
TRBJ1-3	TRBV7-8	NA	NA	TGTGCCTGCTCACAGGTTCACTCTGGAAACACCATATATTTT	CACSQVHSGNTIYF
TRBJ1-1	TRBV19	NA	NA	TGTGCCAGTAGTATAAGGAGTTCGAACACTGAAGCTTTCTTT	CASSIRSSNTEAFF
TRBJ1-1	TRBV28	NA	NA	TGTGCCAGCAGTTTTCAGGGCAGCAACACTGAAGCTTTCTTT	CASSFQGSNTEAFF
TRBJ2-3	TRBV24-1	NA	TRBD2	TGTGCCACCAGTGATTTGAACGCGGGGGGCACAGATACGCAGTATTTT	CATSDLNAGGTDTQYF
TRBJ1-4	TRBV28	NA	NA	TGTGCCAGCAGTTCCGCAGGGGCCAATAATGAAAAACTGTTTTTT	CASSSAGANNEKLFF
TRBJ2-7	TRBV7-6	NA	NA	TGTGCCAGCAGCTCCGAAGCGGTGACCTCCTACGAGCAGTACTTC	CASSSEAVTSYEQYF
TRBJ2-3	TRBV19	NA	NA	TGTGCCAGTAGTATAGGTCTAGGCTTTAACACAGATACGCAGTATTTT	CASSIGLGFNTDTQYF
TRBJ1-2	TRBV20-1	once	NA	TGCAGTGCCAGGACAGCCTATGGCTACACCTTC	CSARTAYGYTF
TRBJ2-7	TRBV7-8	once	TRBD2	TGTGCCAGCAGCTGGGGAATTGGGGGGGTCGGTGAGCAGTACTTC	CASSWGIGGVGEQYF
TRBJ1-1	TRBV19	NA	TRBD1	TGTGCCAGTAAAAAGACAGGGAGCTCTGAAGCTTTCTTT	CASKKTGSSEAFF
TRBJ2-3	TRBV7-9	few	TRBD2	TGTGCCAGCACCACTCAGCGGGGGGGCCGGGAACTTGATACGCAGTATTTT	CASTTQRGGRELDTQYF
TRBJ2-7	TRBV27	NA	NA	TGTGCCAGCAGTTCCCCGTCCTACGAGCAGTACTTC	CASSSPSYEQYF
TRBJ2-4	TRBV11-2	few	NA	TGTGCCAGCAGCTTAGCCCTAGCCAAAAACATTCAGTACTTC	CASSLALAKNIQYF
TRBJ2-1	TRBV19	NA	TRBD2	TGTGCCAGTAAGAGCGGGGCTTACAATGAGCAGTTCTTC	CASKSGAYNEQFF